These T cell receptor beta chains were read from a single sample in a study of shared clonotypes between healthy human individuals. Assay: immunoSEQ multiplex PCR; the TCRdb copy retains only in-frame clones and omits some. The sample shows hundreds of thousands of clones, more than 95% of them seen only once. Sequencing used naive CD4+ T cells sorted from blood. The receptors were gathered from a woman aged 25 to 39 in good health. Both conserved end residues are part of each CDR3.

CDR3 protein,V gene,J gene
CASSPGRLAGDGEQYF,TRBV18,TRBJ2-7
CASSQRLAGGFKETQYF,TRBV14,TRBJ2-5
CASSESLWATEAFF,TRBV6-1,TRBJ1-1
CASSSNQETQYF,TRBV19,TRBJ2-5
CASTNPRAGADTQYF,TRBV19,TRBJ2-3
CASSYGLAGDYEQYF,TRBV19,TRBJ2-7
CASSLVMAAGFTDTQYF,TRBV5-4,TRBJ2-3
CATSSLAGWPDNEQFF,TRBV15,TRBJ2-1
CASRPSGGKSYEQYF,TRBV6-6,TRBJ2-7
CASSYRTGGEFRGEQFF,TRBV5-1,TRBJ2-1
CASTGTRTDTQYF,TRBV2,TRBJ2-3
CASSRGLAGAEQYF,TRBV11-3,TRBJ2-7
CASSTGENYGYTF,TRBV5-1,TRBJ1-2
CASSGPRTTNEQFF,TRBV25-1,TRBJ2-1
CASSPFGVGGGGEQFF,TRBV4-1,TRBJ2-1
CASSLTSGYLNTGELFF,TRBV5-5,TRBJ2-2
CASSWDTNTEAFF,TRBV10-1,TRBJ1-1
CAWSVLRHERGPEKLFF,TRBV30,TRBJ1-4
CSVIGLGGYTF,TRBV20-1,TRBJ1-2
CASSLGGGPFEYGYTF,TRBV28,TRBJ1-2
CASSVASFVEQFF,TRBV9,TRBJ2-1
CASSGAAGRMNTEAFF,TRBV5-1,TRBJ1-1
CASSLFPTGEATQYF,TRBV5-1,TRBJ2-3
CASSSGTGDLPFF,TRBV28,TRBJ1-1